These 23 T cell receptor beta chains were sequenced from one sample in a study of beta chain features in type 1 diabetes. For these TCRs, the target antigens are not known. Study-wide results and caveats: Type 1 diabetes patients had TCRB CDR3s that were shorter (moderately but significantly so) in all four CD4+ subsets.

The entirety of the isolated RNA underwent reverse transcription, so expressed TCRB transcripts were sequenced. Clones were sequenced by immunoSEQ multiplex PCR, and TCRdb holds only the in-frame ones, with some missing. The sample consists of 600,000 or so clones, roughly 12% of them appearing once. The specimen was naive CD4+ T cells from blood. These receptors originate from a man aged 25-45 years with type 1 diabetes.

The chain combines TRBV2 with TRBJ2-3, with TRBD2 matching 9 bases. This CDR3 has 15 amino acids. Germline loops: CDR1 SNHLY, CDR2 FYNNEI. V shed 5 bases, J shed 2 bases, and the junction held 5 bases outside the gene matches. In DNA, the CDR3 is TGTGCCAGCAGTTCCGGACTAGCGTTCACAGATACGCAGTATTTT. It translates to CASSSGLAFTDTQYF.

The J gene is TRBJ2-1, the V gene TRBV7-6, with 10 bases that match TRBD1. V gave up 5 bases and J gave up 7 bases; unmatched junction bases: 5. Germline V lookup: CDR1 SGHVS, CDR2 FNYEAQ. The CDR3 consists of 14 residues. The CDR3 reads CASSPPDRGNEQFF. CDR3 in DNA: TGTGCCAGCAGCCCACCGGACAGGGGGAATGAGCAGTTCTTC.

This clone has more than one count but fewer than ten. This chain connects TRBV5-1 to TRBJ2-7; D gene unclear. CDR3 size: 14 residues. Germline V lookup: CDR1 SGHRS, CDR2 YFSETQ. Trimming removed 0 bases at V and 5 bases at J, with 12 bases between. The CDR3 protein is CASSLGDNWNEQYF. CDR3 DNA sequence: TGCGCCAGCAGCTTGGGTGACAATTGGAACGAGCAGTACTTC.

Only a few counts were recorded for this clone. The chain recombines TRBV6-5 with TRBJ2-5, with TRBD1 matching over 9 bases. The CDR3 runs 14 residues. Germline V lookup: CDR1 MNHEY, CDR2 SVGAGI. J lost 4 bases, V lost 6 bases, and 6 bases had no gene match. The CDR3, as DNA: TGTGCCAGCAGGAGCACAGGGGGCCGAGAGACCCAGTACTTC. This codes for CASRSTGGRETQYF.

The chain couples TRBV25-1 to TRBJ2-2; tentative D call: TRBD1 (5 bases). CDR1 is MGHDK, CDR2 SYGVNS, per germline. Trimming removed 8 bases at V and 4 bases at J, with 14 bases between. The CDR3 loop spans 14 amino acids. The CDR3 bases are TGTGCCAGCCAAGCCCAGGGTAGCACCGGGGAGCTGTTTTTT. Its translation: CASQAQGSTGELFF.

This chain joins TRBV5-1 and TRBJ2-3, with 9 bases identical to TRBD2. The junction had 3 bases not matched to a gene; V was cut back by 2 bases and J by 2 bases. The CDR3 spans 15 residues. Germline lookup yields CDR1 SGHRS and CDR2 YFSETQ. The CDR3 here is CASSFASGVTDTQYF. The CDR3 region has the DNA TGCGCCAGCAGCTTTGCTAGCGGGGTCACAGATACGCAGTATTTT.

The chain carries TRBV20-1 and TRBJ1-2; no firm D call. CDR1 is DFQATT and CDR2 is SNEGSKA in the germline V gene (reference sequence). This CDR3 contains 10 residues. V gave up 3 bases and J gave up 5 bases, with 4 bases separating them. This CDR3 reads CSASVYGYTF. CDR3 nucleotide sequence: TGCAGTGCTAGTGTATATGGCTACACCTTC.

The table lists this clone with a few counts. DNA of the CDR3: TGTGCCAGCAGCTTGCCCGGGAAGGCCTACGAGCAGTACTTC. This codes for CASSLPGKAYEQYF. The chain has TRBV6-5 and TRBJ2-7; the D gene is possibly TRBD2 (5 bases). Germline CDR1 reads MNHEY; CDR2 reads SVGAGI. V lost 6 bases, J lost 2 bases, and 14 bases lay in between. This CDR3 contains 14 residues.

This clone has a handful of counts. This chain connects TRBV6-5 to TRBJ1-6; D uncertain. CDR1 and CDR2 (germline): MNHEY, SVGAGI. CDR3 size: 14 residues. The germline V and J ends were trimmed by 7 bases and 9 bases, with 16 bases remaining between them. CDR3 residues: CASIPGAFSSPLHF. CDR3 in DNA: TGTGCCAGCATCCCAGGAGCCTTTAGTTCACCCCTCCACTTT.

The chain recombines TRBV4-2 with TRBJ2-1; TRBD2 aligns across 8 bases. Germline assignment: CDR1 LGHNA and CDR2 YNFKEQ. This CDR3 comprises 17 residues. Trimming cost V 2 bases and J 5 bases; bases outside gene matches: 11. The CDR3 DNA follows: TGTGCCAGCAGCCAATCCTGGGCACTAGCGGTAAACAATGAGCAGTTCTTC. Its translation: CASSQSWALAVNNEQFF.

This clone appeared a few times. The sample carries other DNA sequences with the same CDR3. The V and J genes are TRBV29-1 and TRBJ1-3; maybe TRBD1 (5 bases). Germline lookup yields CDR1 SQVTM and CDR2 ANQGSEA. This CDR3 is 13 amino acids long. V was clipped by 1 base and J by 4 bases, with 8 bases between them. CDR3 amino acids: CSVEGPGGNTIYF. DNA for the CDR3: TGCAGCGTTGAAGGGCCAGGGGGAAACACCATATATTTT.

V and J are TRBV6-5 and TRBJ2-5; possibly TRBD1 for D (5 bases). CDR1 is MNHEY and CDR2 is SVGAGI in the germline V gene. The V end was cut by 7 bases, the J end by 5 bases, with 14 bases between. CDR3 size: 13 residues. The CDR3 bases are TGTGCCAGCACCGGCAGGGCAGGGGAGACCCAGTACTTC. Translated, it gives CASTGRAGETQYF.

This chain uses TRBV27 with TRBJ1-2, with D possibly matching TRBD1 (5 bases). Trimming took off 2 bases at V and 8 bases at J, with 18 bases between the two ends. The CDR3 has 15 amino acids. Germline V gives CDR1 MNHEY, CDR2 SMNVEV (reference sequence). The CDR3 region is CASSLEGPTAVGYTF. Here the CDR3 DNA reads TGTGCCAGCAGTTTAGAGGGACCGACCGCAGTCGGCTACACCTTC.

This clone was seen a handful of times. The J gene is TRBJ2-6, the V gene TRBV6-5; D remains ambiguous. The CDR3 spans 16 residues. With 2 bases removed from V and 0 bases from J, the gap between germline ends came to 8 bases. The germline gives CDR1 MNHEY, CDR2 SVGAGI. CDR3 loop: CASSYGPISGANVLTF. The CDR3 region has the DNA TGTGCCAGCAGTTACGGACCAATCTCTGGGGCCAACGTCCTGACTTTC.

This clone came up a few times. CDR3 bases: TGTGCCAGCAGTCCGACAGGGGGCAACTATGGCTACACCTTC. This translates into CASSPTGGNYGYTF. This chain uses TRBV28 with TRBJ1-2; 10 bases map to TRBD1. The V gene's germline CDR1 is MDHEN and CDR2 SYDVKM. With 5 bases clipped from V and 2 bases from J, the junction kept 2 bases outside the gene matches. CDR3 length equals 14 residues.

The rearrangement links TRBV6-1 to TRBJ2-2, with D hard to call. Per germline, CDR1 MNHNS and CDR2 SASEGT. CDR3 length equals 15 residues. V shed 6 bases and J shed 3 bases, with 14 bases lying between them. CDR3: CASSTQEYYTGELFF. The CDR3 DNA is TGTGCCAGCAGCACGCAAGAGTACTACACCGGGGAGCTGTTTTTT.

The rearrangement joins TRBV29-1 to TRBJ2-2; no reliable D call. Germline CDR1 SQVTM, CDR2 ANQGSEA. Between the trimmed V and J ends, which lost 7 bases and 2 bases, there was a span of 17 bases. This CDR3 has 15 residues. CDR3 residues: CSAHDRSGNTGELFF. In nucleotides, the CDR3 is TGCAGCGCCCACGACCGCTCCGGTAACACCGGGGAGCTGTTTTTT.

This clone was seen only a few times. The V call is TRBV14, the J call TRBJ2-4; D unclear. The CDR3 runs 14 residues. Trimming removed 4 bases from V and 0 bases from J, with 7 bases in between. The germline CDR1 and CDR2 sequences are SGHDN and FVKESK. The CDR3 sequence is CASSPALAKNIQYF. In DNA form, the CDR3 reads TGTGCCAGCAGCCCCGCGCTAGCCAAAAACATTCAGTACTTC.

This clone appeared a few times. The genes are TRBV29-1 and TRBJ1-2; D remains ambiguous. Germline V gene data show CDR1 as SQVTM and CDR2 as ANQGSEA. V was trimmed by 4 bases and J by 1 base, leaving 13 bases between them. The CDR3 totals 14 residues. The DNA of the CDR3 is TGCAGCGTTGGATTGACAACCGGTAACTATGGCTACACCTTC. Translation: CSVGLTTGNYGYTF.

Remarks on this clone: This sample includes further DNA sequences coding for the same CDR3. The chain carries TRBV30 and TRBJ1-6; D ambiguous. Trimming pared 8 bases from V and 10 bases from J, leaving 21 bases between. This CDR3 contains 14 residues. CDR1 is GTSNPN, CDR2 SVGIG, per germline (reference sequence). Here the CDR3 DNA reads TGTGCCCTTCTGGTTAGTGACCTAGCATCACCCCTCCACTTT. Protein sequence: CALLVSDLASPLHF.

This rearrangement joins TRBV18 to TRBJ2-5, with 7 positions matching TRBD2. The length of the CDR3 is 16 residues. J gave up 5 bases and V 3 bases, and 12 bases lay outside the gene matches. From germline, CDR1 is KGHSH and CDR2 LQKENI. The DNA for the CDR3 is TGTGCCAGCTCACCTGCAAGCGGGGATCCGGGGGAGACCCAGTACTTC. Amino acids: CASSPASGDPGETQYF.

The table lists this clone with a few counts. The chain combines TRBV11-2 with TRBJ1-6, with TRBD1 identical over 8 bases. CDR1 SGHAT and CDR2 FQNNGV come from the germline V gene. V shed 5 bases, J shed 9 bases, and the junction held 9 bases outside the gene matches. This CDR3 is built from 15 residues. This CDR3 is CASSGGTGPSSPLHF. CDR3 coding DNA: TGTGCCAGCAGCGGCGGGACAGGTCCGTCTTCACCCCTCCACTTT.

In its sample, this clone was seen a few times. The chain couples TRBV9 to TRBJ2-5, with D uncertain. V lost 0 bases and J 0 bases, leaving 9 bases between the germline ends. Germline-derived CDR1 and CDR2 are SGDLS and YYNGEE. This CDR3 comprises 15 residues. CDR3 region: CASSVAGRHQETQYF. The CDR3 DNA reads as TGTGCCAGCAGCGTAGCTGGAAGGCACCAAGAGACCCAGTACTTC.